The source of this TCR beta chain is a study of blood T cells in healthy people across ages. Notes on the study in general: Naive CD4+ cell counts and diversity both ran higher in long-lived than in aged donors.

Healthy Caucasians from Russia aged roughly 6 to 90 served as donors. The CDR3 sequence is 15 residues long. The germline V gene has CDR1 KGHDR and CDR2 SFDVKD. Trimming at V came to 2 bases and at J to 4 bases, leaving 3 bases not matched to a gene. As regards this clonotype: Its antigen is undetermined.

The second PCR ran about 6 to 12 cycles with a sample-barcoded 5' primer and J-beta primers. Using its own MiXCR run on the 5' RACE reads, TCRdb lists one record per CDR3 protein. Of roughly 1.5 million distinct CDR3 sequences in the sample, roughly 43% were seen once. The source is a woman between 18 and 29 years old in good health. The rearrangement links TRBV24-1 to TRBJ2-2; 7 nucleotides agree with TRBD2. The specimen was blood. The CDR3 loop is CATSDSSGSTGELFF. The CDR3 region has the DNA TGTGCCACCAGTGATTCTAGCGGCAGCACCGGGGAGCTGTTTTTT.